This entry features one T cell receptor (beta chain) sequence. TCRdb's table, derived via immunoSEQ multiplex PCR, lists solely in-frame clones and lacks some. The table records about 30,000 clones, around 83% of them present only once. The germline V gene has CDR1 SNHLY and CDR2 FYNNEI. The CDR3 loop spans 15 amino acids. The trim removed 8 bases at V and 10 bases at J, leaving 14 bases unmatched. This sample is drawn from a study of blood T cell repertoires in COVID-19. V gene TRBV2 combines with J gene TRBJ1-6; 7 bases are a match to TRBD1. This clonotype was sampled from a human donor in a cohort sampled during active COVID-19. Material for sequencing was peripheral blood. The CDR3 loop reads CASRKTGDLGSPLHF. The CDR3 region has the DNA TGTGCCAGCCGCAAAACAGGGGATTTGGGATCACCCCTCCACTTT. Full variable domain (outside the CDR3, taken from reference TRBV2 and TRBJ1-6): EPEVTQTPSHQVTQMGQEVILRCVPISNHLYFYWYRQILGQKVEFLVSFYNNEISEKSEIFDDQFSVERPDGSNFTLKIRSTKLEDSAMYFCASRKTGDLGSPLHFGNGTRLTVT.